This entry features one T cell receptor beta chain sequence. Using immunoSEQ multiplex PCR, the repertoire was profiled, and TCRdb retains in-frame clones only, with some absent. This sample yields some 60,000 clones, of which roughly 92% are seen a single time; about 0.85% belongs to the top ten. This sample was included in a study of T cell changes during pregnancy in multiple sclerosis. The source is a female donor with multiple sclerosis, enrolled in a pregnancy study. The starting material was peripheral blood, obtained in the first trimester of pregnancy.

The DNA for the CDR3 is TGCGCCAGCAGCTTGCGGGTGAGCCCCACTTACTATGGCTACACCTTC. It is translated as CASSLRVSPTYYGYTF. The rearrangement joins TRBV5-1 to TRBJ1-2; D gene unclear. Germline assignment: CDR1 SGHRS and CDR2 YFSETQ. This CDR3 is 16 amino acids long. V dropped 1 base and J dropped 3 bases, with 16 bases sitting between them.